The clone carrying this TCR beta chain appeared a few times. The antigen remains unidentified. The data were obtained in a study of T cells in Graves' hyperthyroidism and ophthalmopathy. Study-level points and caveats: Most thyroid-expanded clonotypes above 0.001 were also found in blood. Ophthalmopathy cases were set apart from stable hyperthyroidism by a 13 V-J model.

Losses at the gene ends were 2 bases for V and 7 bases for J; bases not matched to a gene: 11. The CDR3 spans 18 residues. Germline V gene data show CDR1 as LGHNA and CDR2 as YNFKEQ. Amplified TCR beta CDR3 regions derived from RNA transcripts. Primed by the HTBI set, a first-round RT-PCR was run on the TCR CDR3. TCRdb called the multiplex PCR reads again in MiXCR, with one record for every CDR3 protein. The sample holds 600,000 or so distinct CDR3 sequences, about 14% seen once. This sequence joins TRBV4-2 and TRBJ2-1; 13 bases are shared with TRBD2. Material: blood. The receptor comes from a woman aged 45 to 65 with Graves' ophthalmopathy. This CDR3 is CASSQWTSGRLGQNEQFF. The DNA of the CDR3 is TGTGCCAGCAGCCAATGGACTAGCGGGAGACTAGGGCAAAATGAGCAGTTCTTC.